The source of this TCR beta chain is a study of blood T cell repertoires in COVID-19. Individuals aged about 18 to 89 years were recruited from about two dozen US areas. Cohort 3 donors were reported recovered after two negative PCRs, clearance, or symptom resolution. Per the original methods: Counts of nucleated cells, estimated from reference gene primer amplification, were obtained. Sequencing was performed with immunoSEQ multiplex PCR; in TCRdb, only in-frame clones are kept and a portion is missing. V and J calls and clone size are given by that table; D and trimming were obtained from the DNA. The sample shows about 400,000 clones, around 92% of them seen only once. The germline CDR1 and CDR2 sequences are MGHRA and YSYEKL. Trimming took 1 base from V and 2 from J, leaving 8 bases between them. The CDR3 covers 14 residues.

Sequencing was carried out using PBMCs or T cells enriched from blood (not recorded which). The chain joins TRBV4-1 to TRBJ1-1; D gene uncertain. This receptor was taken from a woman between 25 and 40 years old who had recovered from COVID-19. CDR3 protein: CASSQAGLNTEAFF. CDR3 bases: TGCGCCAGCAGCCAAGCAGGCCTCAACACTGAAGCTTTCTTT.